The 24 T cell receptor beta chains below come from one sample, sequenced in a study of cytomegalovirus exposure and HLA in healthy donors. The PCR was carried out with 60 Vbeta primers and 13 Jbeta primers. TCRdb keeps only in-frame clones here, not all; method: immunoSEQ multiplex PCR. Of approximately 150,000 clones in the sample, roughly 81% were seen once. The specimen sequenced was PBMCs. These receptors came from a female donor in good health and CMV-seronegative.

The chain links TRBV19 to TRBJ2-1; 11 nucleotides align to TRBD1. V shed 6 bases, J shed 5 bases, and the junction held 6 bases outside the gene matches. Germline values: CDR1 LNHDA, CDR2 SQIVND (reference sequence). CDR3 length: 15 residues. CDR3 sequence: CASRVGQGGNNEQFF. The CDR3 DNA reads as TGTGCCAGTAGAGTGGGACAGGGGGGGAACAATGAGCAGTTCTTC.

This chain links TRBV5-1 with TRBJ2-3; 11 bases align to TRBD1. CDR1 and CDR2 from the germline V gene are SGHRS and YFSETQ. The CDR3 is made up of 16 amino acids. V dropped 0 bases and J dropped 0; count of bases not matched to a gene: 0. The CDR3 region is CASSLGDRGSTDTQYF. CDR3 DNA sequence: TGCGCCAGCAGCTTGGGGGACAGGGGGAGCACAGATACGCAGTATTTT.

This clone was observed once. The V call is TRBV5-1, the J call TRBJ2-7; 8 bases map to TRBD1. With 0 bases clipped from V and 3 bases from J, the junction kept 5 bases outside the gene matches. Germline CDR1 reads SGHRS; CDR2 reads YFSETQ. The length of the CDR3 is 15 residues. CDR3 in DNA: TGCGCCAGCAGCTTGGTCCAGGGGGCGGTCTACGAGCAGTACTTC. Protein: CASSLVQGAVYEQYF.

The chain recombines TRBV7-8 with TRBJ1-2, with 9 nucleotides matching TRBD1. The junction had 12 bases not matched to a gene; V was cut back by 0 bases and J by 7 bases. Germline V gene lookup returns CDR1 SGHVS and CDR2 FQNEAQ. This CDR3 is 17 amino acids long. The CDR3: CASSLAKPQWTGVGYTF. CDR3 sequence (DNA): TGTGCCAGCAGCTTAGCAAAGCCCCAATGGACAGGGGTTGGCTACACCTTC. The whole variable domain, remainder taken from reference TRBV7-8 and TRBJ1-2, is GAGVSQSPRYKVAKRGQDVALRCDPISGHVSLFWYQQALGQGPEFLTYFQNEAQLDKSGLPSDRFFAERPEGSVSTLKIQRTQQEDSAVYLCASSLAKPQWTGVGYTFGSGTRLTVV.

This chain joins TRBV10-3 and TRBJ1-4; D not certain. Trimming pared 3 bases from V and 4 bases from J, leaving 6 bases between. This CDR3 is 13 amino acids long. CDR1 is ENHRY, CDR2 SYGVKD, per germline. CDR3 loop: CAISDFSNEKLFF. The CDR3 DNA reads as TGTGCCATCAGTGATTTCAGTAATGAAAAACTGTTTTTT.

This chain joins TRBV6-5 and TRBJ2-1, with TRBD2 matching 10 bases. CDR1 MNHEY and CDR2 SVGAGI come from the germline V gene. Losses at the gene ends were 5 bases for V and 6 bases for J; bases not matched to a gene: 4. This CDR3 has 14 residues. The chain's CDR3 is CASSALAGGNEQFF. The CDR3 DNA follows: TGTGCCAGCAGTGCCTTAGCGGGAGGCAATGAGCAGTTCTTC.

This clone is medium-sized. The chain employs TRBV7-2 and TRBJ1-1, with D hard to call. CDR1 and CDR2 (germline): SGHTA, FQGNSA. The CDR3 has 15 amino acids. V lost 3 bases to trimming and J lost 0 bases, with 11 bases between them. DNA for the CDR3: TGTGCCAGCAGCTTCTCGCCGGGTATGAACACTGAAGCTTTCTTT. Translated, it gives CASSFSPGMNTEAFF.

V usage is TRBV27 and J usage is TRBJ2-7; perhaps TRBD1 as D (6 bases). CDR3 size: 13 residues. Trimming shortened V by 6 bases and J by 5 bases, and 14 bases separated the two germline ends. The germline V gene has CDR1 MNHEY and CDR2 SMNVEV (reference sequence). In DNA form, the CDR3 reads TGTGCCAGCAGGGCAGGGGTCGGAGACGAGCAGTACTTC. This translates into CASRAGVGDEQYF.

The chain uses TRBV4-2 and TRBJ1-2; maybe TRBD1 (5 bases). This CDR3 is 15 amino acids long. Germline V gene sequence: CDR1 LGHNA, CDR2 YNFKEQ. V was cut by 0 bases and J by 1 base, with 9 bases left in between. CDR3 region: CASSQDVQGNYGYTF. DNA of the CDR3: TGTGCCAGCAGCCAAGATGTCCAGGGTAACTATGGCTACACCTTC.

The V and J genes are TRBV5-1 and TRBJ1-6; tentatively, D is TRBD1 (5 bases). The CDR3 is 17 amino acids. In germline, CDR1 is SGHRS, CDR2 YFSETQ. V was cut by 5 bases and J by 0 bases, with 15 bases left in between. The CDR3 loop is CASSWGGSSSYNSPLHF. In nucleotides, the CDR3 is TGCGCCAGCAGTTGGGGGGGATCAAGCTCCTATAATTCACCCCTCCACTTT.

The chain is built from TRBV21-1 and TRBJ1-5; the listed D gene, TRBD1, was not tested against the DNA. TRBV21-1 is a listed pseudogene. The CDR3 contains 16 residues. CDR3 loop: CASSNGDRISNQPQHF. In DNA, the CDR3 is TGTGCCAGCAGCAACGGGGACAGGATTAGCAATCAGCCCCAGCATTTT.

The J gene is TRBJ1-1, the V gene TRBV19; D remains unclear. V lost 3 bases and J 1 base, leaving 9 bases between the germline ends. Looked up from germline, CDR1 is LNHDA and CDR2 is SQIVND (reference sequence). This CDR3 contains 14 residues. CDR3 bases: TGTGCCAGTAGTATCGGAGGGCCGAACACTGAAGCTTTCTTT. This sequence encodes CASSIGGPNTEAFF. The variable domain in full, completed from reference TRBV19 and TRBJ1-1, reads DGGITQSPKYLFRKEGQNVTLSCEQNLNHDAMYWYRQDPGQGLRLIYYSQIVNDFQKGDIAEGYSVSREKKESFPLTVTSAQKNPTAFYLCASSIGGPNTEAFFGQGTRLTVV.

V gene TRBV11-2 combines with J gene TRBJ1-2, with unresolved D. The germline V gene encodes CDR1 SGHAT and CDR2 FQNNGV. CDR3 length: 15 residues. V lost 5 bases and J lost 6, with 19 bases in between. The CDR3, as DNA: TGTGCCAGCAGCCTATCCCGGGGTCAGAGGGATGGCTACACCTTC. It codes for CASSLSRGQRDGYTF.

This clone was seen just once. V is TRBV6-1 and J is TRBJ2-3; 10 positions agree with TRBD2. Germline V gene sequence: CDR1 MNHNS, CDR2 SASEGT. The CDR3 loop spans 13 amino acids. J was trimmed by 6 bases and V by 10 bases; bases with no gene match: 7. The CDR3 nucleotides read TGTGCCATCACTAGCGGGATGGCGGATACGCAGTATTTT. Translation gives CAITSGMADTQYF.

A few counts support this clone. The V gene is TRBV6-6, the J gene TRBJ1-4; unclear D gene. Deletions cut 6 bases from V and 8 bases from J, with 7 bases between. This CDR3 has 11 residues. CDR1 is MNHNY, CDR2 SVGAGI, per germline (reference sequence). The CDR3 nucleotides read TGTGCCAGCAGATCTCTAGAAAAACTGTTTTTT. It is translated as CASRSLEKLFF.

This rearrangement joins TRBV7-6 to TRBJ1-4; D gene uncertain. The germline V and J ends were trimmed by 2 bases and 7 bases, with 11 bases remaining between them. Per the germline V gene, CDR1 is SGHVS and CDR2 is FNYEAQ. The CDR3 loop spans 14 amino acids. The CDR3 here is CASSLLGEGEKLFF. The CDR3 DNA sequence: TGTGCCAGCAGCTTACTCGGGGAGGGTGAAAAACTGTTTTTT.

This clone has a single count. This sequence joins TRBV10-3 and TRBJ2-2; D may be TRBD1 (6 bases). V was shortened by 2 bases and J by 6 bases, with 10 bases between the two germline ends. CDR3 length equals 14 residues. Germline assignment: CDR1 ENHRY and CDR2 SYGVKD. The CDR3 loop is CAISEPDRPGELFF. The CDR3 nucleotides are TGTGCCATCAGTGAGCCAGACAGGCCCGGGGAGCTGTTTTTT.

This chain uses TRBV7-8 with TRBJ2-1, with 13 positions matching TRBD2. CDR1 and CDR2 from the germline V gene are SGHVS and FQNEAQ. The CDR3 is 16 residues long. The J segment lost 9 bases and the V segment lost 5 bases, leaving 10 bases of the junction unmatched. As DNA, the CDR3 is TGTGCCAGCAGCACTAGGACTAGCGGGAGTGGAAGTGAGCAGTTCTTC. It yields the protein CASSTRTSGSGSEQFF.

With respect to this clone: An end of the junction differs from the germline gene, which may be a read error. The genes are TRBV7-7 and TRBJ2-3, with 9 bases matching TRBD2. CDR3 size: 16 residues. From germline, CDR1 is SSHAT and CDR2 FNYEAQ (reference sequence). CDR3 nucleotide sequence: TGTGCTAGCAGCCCCCTGGGACTAGCCGGAGGAGATACGCAGTATTTT. Protein: CASSPLGLAGGDTQYF. Full variable domain (missing parts from reference TRBV7-7 and TRBJ2-3): GAGVSQSPRYKVTKRGQDVTLRCDPISSHATLYWYQQALGQGPEFLTYFNYEAQPDKSGLPSDRFSAERPEGSISTLTIQRTEQRDSAMYRCASSPLGLAGGDTQYFGPGTRLTVL.

This chain uses TRBV6-8 with TRBJ2-1, with D unresolved. Looked up from germline, CDR1 is MNHGY and CDR2 is SAAAGT. The V and J ends lost 11 bases and 8 bases respectively, with 7 bases between them. The CDR3 runs 9 residues. The CDR3 sequence: CALSYEQFF. CDR3 DNA sequence: TGTGCCCTGAGTTATGAGCAGTTCTTC.

A few counts support this clone. V usage is TRBV7-9 and J usage is TRBJ1-1, with TRBD1 identical over 9 bases. J was trimmed by 0 bases and V by 8 bases; bases with no gene match: 4. This CDR3 comprises 14 residues. CDR1 SEHNR and CDR2 FQNEAQ come from the germline V gene (reference sequence). The CDR3 sequence: CASRTGGLNTEAFF. The CDR3 nucleotides are TGTGCCAGCCGTACAGGGGGCTTGAACACTGAAGCTTTCTTT.

The chain has TRBV13 and TRBJ1-5, with 10 nucleotides matching TRBD1. Germline V gene lookup returns CDR1 PRHDT and CDR2 FYEKMQ (reference sequence). V lost 5 bases to trimming and J lost 3 bases; unmatched junction nucleotides: 10. The CDR3 covers 17 residues. The CDR3 region is CASSARRDRGDNQPQHF. In DNA, the CDR3 is TGTGCCAGCAGCGCCCGTCGGGACAGGGGAGACAATCAGCCCCAGCATTTT.

The chain joins TRBV27 to TRBJ2-3; D gene ambiguous. Germline-derived CDR1 and CDR2 are MNHEY and SMNVEV (reference sequence). V lost 0 bases to trimming and J lost 3 bases, with 19 bases between them. The CDR3 consists of 18 residues. In nucleotides, the CDR3 is TGTGCCAGCAGTTTATCCCCCCGACAAGTAGATTTGACAGATACGCAGTATTTT. Its protein is CASSLSPRQVDLTDTQYF.

In this sample, this clone turned up a few times. The chain carries TRBV6-6 and TRBJ2-7; TRBD2 is a possible D gene (6 bases). Germline-derived CDR1 and CDR2 are MNHNY and SVGAGI (reference sequence). This CDR3 region has 14 residues. The DNA of the CDR3 is TGTGCCAGCAGTTACTCGTCCTTCACGGACTATAATTTCGTC. It yields the protein CASSYSSFTDYNFV.